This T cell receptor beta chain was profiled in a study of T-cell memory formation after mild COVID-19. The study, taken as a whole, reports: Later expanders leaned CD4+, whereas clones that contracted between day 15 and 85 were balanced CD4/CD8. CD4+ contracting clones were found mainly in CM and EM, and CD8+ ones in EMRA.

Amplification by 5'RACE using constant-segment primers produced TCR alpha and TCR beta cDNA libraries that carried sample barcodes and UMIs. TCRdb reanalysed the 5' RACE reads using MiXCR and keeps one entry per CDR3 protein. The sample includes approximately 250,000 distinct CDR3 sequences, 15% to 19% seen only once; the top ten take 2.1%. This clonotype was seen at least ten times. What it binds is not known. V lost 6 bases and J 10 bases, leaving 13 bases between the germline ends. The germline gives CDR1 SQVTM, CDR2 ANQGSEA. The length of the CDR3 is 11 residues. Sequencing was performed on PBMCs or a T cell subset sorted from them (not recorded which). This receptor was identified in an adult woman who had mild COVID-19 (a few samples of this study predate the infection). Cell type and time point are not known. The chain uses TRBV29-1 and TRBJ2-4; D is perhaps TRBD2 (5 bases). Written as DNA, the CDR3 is TGCAGCGTAGCCCCTCGGGGTATTCAGTACTTC. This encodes CSVAPRGIQYF. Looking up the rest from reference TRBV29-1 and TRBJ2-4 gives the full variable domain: SAVISQKPSRDICQRGTSLTIQCQVDSQVTMMFWYRQQPGQSLTLIATANQGSEATYESGFVIDKFPISRPNLTFSTLTVSNMSPEDSSIYLCSVAPRGIQYFGAGTRLSVL.